One and the same sample provided the 24 T cell receptor beta chains below, sequenced in a study of immune characteristics of hereditary and idiopathic chronic pancreatitis. TCRdb's table, derived via immunoSEQ multiplex PCR, lists solely in-frame clones and lacks some. This table has over 14,000 clones, around 67% appearing once. The pancreas tissue came from patients undergoing total pancreatectomy with islet autotransplantation. Sequenced sample: pancreas tissue with hereditary chronic pancreatitis. The receptor set was obtained from a human donor with chronic pancreatitis.

The genes are TRBV30 and TRBJ2-7; D remains unclear. V lost 2 bases and J lost 6, with 11 bases in between. This CDR3 contains 12 residues. Germline V gene sequence: CDR1 GTSNPN, CDR2 SVGIG (reference sequence). The CDR3: CAWSREPGEQYF. The CDR3 DNA reads TGTGCCTGGAGTCGAGAGCCGGGCGAGCAGTACTTC.

The chain uses TRBV19 and TRBJ1-4; the D gene is possibly TRBD1 (5 bases). The CDR3 is made up of 16 amino acids. CDR1 and CDR2 (germline): LNHDA, SQIVND (reference sequence). V lost 3 bases, J lost 0 bases, and 11 bases lay in between. CDR3 nucleotide sequence: TGTGCCAGTAGTATGGGTCCAGGGACAACTAATGAAAAACTGTTTTTT. Translated: CASSMGPGTTNEKLFF.

This clone was observed a few times. The chain joins TRBV6-6 to TRBJ2-1, with TRBD1 matching over 7 bases. Germline CDR1 is MNHNY and CDR2 is SVGAGI (reference sequence). V was clipped by 5 bases and J by 4 bases; unmatched bases: 8. The CDR3 extends over 15 amino acids. The CDR3 DNA is TGTGCCAGCAGTCCACGACAGGGTTCGTACAATGAGCAGTTCTTC. The encoded protein is CASSPRQGSYNEQFF.

The chain joins TRBV6-5 to TRBJ2-4, with a weak D call TRBD1 (6 bases). The CDR3 totals 15 residues. Germline V CDR1 and CDR2: MNHEY, SVGAGI. V dropped 6 bases and J dropped 7 bases, with 19 bases sitting between them. This CDR3 reads CASRRLQGDGNIQYF. The CDR3 DNA reads as TGTGCCAGCAGGAGACTACAGGGCGACGGGAACATTCAGTACTTC.

This clone appeared a few times. This chain links TRBV3-1 (or the pseudogene TRBV3-2) with TRBJ1-6; 11 nucleotides agree with TRBD1. From germline, CDR1 is LGHDT and CDR2 YNNKEL (reference sequence). J gave up 9 bases and V 4 bases, and 2 bases lay outside the gene matches. The CDR3 totals 14 residues. The CDR3 nucleotides are TGTGCCAGCAGCCCGGGACAGGGGGTTTCACCCCTCCACTTT. It encodes CASSPGQGVSPLHF.

By share, this clone ranks as medium-sized. Sequence at one end of the junction differs from germline and may be a read error. This sequence joins TRBV6-1 and TRBJ2-7; D is uncertain. The CDR3 totals 14 residues. CDR1 and CDR2 from the germline V gene are MNHNS and SASEGT. This CDR3 is CASSEMVGSSEQYF. As DNA, the CDR3 is TGTGCCAGCAGTGAAATGGTGGGCTCCTCCGAGCAGTACTTC.

The count of this clone is one. The chain combines TRBV7-9 with TRBJ2-5; no reliable D call. Trimming pared 2 bases from V and 2 bases from J, leaving 12 bases between. This CDR3 contains 15 residues. The V gene's germline CDR1 is SEHNR and CDR2 FQNEAQ (reference sequence). The CDR3: CASSLWARLQETQYF. CDR3 coding DNA: TGTGCCAGCAGCTTATGGGCGAGACTGCAAGAGACCCAGTACTTC.

V and J are TRBV30 and TRBJ2-2, with no clear D. The CDR3 contains 11 residues. V lost 2 bases and J lost 4, with 2 bases in between. Germline CDR1 GTSNPN, CDR2 SVGIG (reference sequence). In DNA, the CDR3 is TGTGCCTGGAGTTTCACCGGGGAGCTGTTTTTT. It is translated as CAWSFTGELFF.

The chain links TRBV6-5 to TRBJ2-1, with 8 bases lining up with TRBD2. Germline V gene sequence: CDR1 MNHEY, CDR2 SVGAGI. V shed 5 bases, J shed 6 bases, and the junction held 6 bases outside the gene matches. There are 14 residues in the CDR3. CDR3 coding DNA: TGTGCCAGCAGTCCGACACGGGGGGGCAATGAGCAGTTCTTC. Its translation is CASSPTRGGNEQFF.

The V gene is TRBV12-3 or TRBV12-4, the J gene TRBJ2-7, with TRBD1 matching 7 bases. The junction had 7 bases not matched to a gene; V was cut back by 5 bases and J by 6 bases. The CDR3 is made up of 13 amino acids. The CDR3 sequence: CASSKTGNSEQYF. As DNA, the CDR3 is TGTGCCAGCAGTAAGACAGGGAACTCCGAGCAGTACTTC.

The gene calls are TRBV29-1 and TRBJ2-1; the match to TRBD1 covers 8 bases. Trimming removed 4 bases from V and 1 base from J; junction bases left unmatched: 3. The CDR3 length is 14 residues. Germline V gene data show CDR1 as SQVTM and CDR2 as ANQGSEA. In nucleotides, the CDR3 is TGCAGCGTTGTACGACAGGGGTCCTACAATGAGCAGTTCTTC. Translating it yields CSVVRQGSYNEQFF.

This rearrangement joins TRBV7-2 to TRBJ2-3; D is undetermined. The CDR3 is 14 amino acids. V lost 2 bases and J lost 1, with 7 bases in between. The V gene's germline CDR1 is SGHTA and CDR2 FQGNSA. The CDR3 DNA reads as TGTGCCAGCAGCTTACGTGGGCGCACAGATACGCAGTATTTT. It codes for CASSLRGRTDTQYF.

The chain joins TRBV6-5 to TRBJ2-1; D not resolved. Trimming cost V 3 bases and J 4 bases, with 10 bases left between them. CDR3 length: 14 amino acids. Germline V CDR1 and CDR2: MNHEY, SVGAGI. For the CDR3, the DNA is TGTGCCAGCAGTTATACACGCGGATACAATGAGCAGTTCTTC. Amino acids: CASSYTRGYNEQFF.

This clone occurred once. Written as DNA, the CDR3 is TGTGCCAGCAGCTTAGGGTCGGGAGGTGTTTACGAGCAGTACTTC. Its protein product is CASSLGSGGVYEQYF. V is TRBV13 and J is TRBJ2-7, with TRBD2 matching over 7 bases. Trimming took 0 bases from V and 4 from J; bases not matched to a gene: 6. CDR3 length: 15 residues. CDR1 PRHDT and CDR2 FYEKMQ come from the germline V gene (reference sequence).

J is TRBJ1-4 and V is TRBV5-1, with D unresolved. Per the germline V gene, CDR1 is SGHRS and CDR2 is YFSETQ. The CDR3 consists of 14 residues. V was cut by 0 bases and J by 4 bases, with 7 bases left in between. This CDR3 is CASSLGGRNEKLFF. CDR3 bases: TGCGCCAGCAGCTTGGGTGGCCGTAATGAAAAACTGTTTTTT. Drawing the rest from reference TRBV5-1 and TRBJ1-4, the complete variable domain is KAGVTQTPRYLIKTRGQQVTLSCSPISGHRSVSWYQQTPGQGLQFLFEYFSETQRNKGNFPGRFSGRQFSNSRSEMNVSTLELGDSALYLCASSLGGRNEKLFFGSGTQLSVL.

This chain uses TRBV28 with TRBJ1-2, with 8 positions matching TRBD1. Unmatched junction bases numbered 6, after V lost 6 bases and J lost 6 bases. This CDR3 region has 13 residues. Germline V lookup: CDR1 MDHEN, CDR2 SYDVKM. As DNA, the CDR3 is TGTGCCAGCAGACGGGACAGGCAGGATGGCTACACCTTC. As protein: CASRRDRQDGYTF.

The rearrangement joins TRBV6-5 to TRBJ2-1, with D possibly TRBD2 on 5 matching bases. V shed 6 bases and J shed 8 bases, with 17 bases lying between them. CDR1 is MNHEY, CDR2 SVGAGI, per germline. The CDR3 runs 14 residues. CDR3 protein: CASSTRTVRDEQFF. CDR3 nucleotides: TGTGCCAGCAGCACTAGGACCGTTAGGGATGAGCAGTTCTTC.

In this sample, this clone turned up once. The rearrangement joins TRBV19 to TRBJ2-6, with 9 bases identical to TRBD1. The CDR3 is made up of 18 amino acids. V dropped 5 bases and J dropped 2; count of bases not matched to a gene: 10. The germline gives CDR1 LNHDA, CDR2 SQIVND (reference sequence). The CDR3 coding sequence is TGTGCCAGTAGTGCAACCGGGACAGGGTTTGCTGGGGCCAACGTCCTGACTTTC. Translation gives CASSATGTGFAGANVLTF.

The chain recombines TRBV3-1 (or the pseudogene TRBV3-2) with TRBJ1-5; 7 bases agree with TRBD1. This CDR3 is 17 amino acids long. Germline-derived CDR1 and CDR2 are LGHDT and YNNKEL (reference sequence). The trim removed 2 bases at V and 1 base at J, leaving 8 bases unmatched. This CDR3 is CASSQTKTGRSNQPQHF. CDR3 nucleotide sequence: TGTGCCAGCAGCCAAACGAAGACAGGGCGCAGCAATCAGCCCCAGCATTTT.

This clone was observed once. This chain joins TRBV6-4 and TRBJ1-4, with a tentative D call TRBD1 (5 bases). Trimming took off 4 bases at V and 3 bases at J, with 12 bases between the two ends. CDR1 MRHNA and CDR2 SNTAGT come from the germline V gene. This CDR3 contains 15 residues. The CDR3 coding sequence is TGTGCCAGCAGTGCGACAGCCTCCGCTAATGAAAAACTGTTTTTT. Amino acids: CASSATASANEKLFF.

The chain recombines TRBV5-4 with TRBJ2-1; D remains unclear. Trimming took off 3 bases at V and 2 bases at J, with 6 bases between the two ends. The CDR3 has 13 amino acids. Germline V lookup: CDR1 SGHNT, CDR2 YYREEE (reference sequence). This CDR3 is CASSSPTYNEQFF. The CDR3 nucleotides are TGTGCCAGCAGCTCCCCCACCTACAATGAGCAGTTCTTC.

There are a few counts of this clone. This chain connects TRBV6-4 to TRBJ2-3; 7 nucleotides line up with TRBD2. Germline CDR1 MRHNA, CDR2 SNTAGT. V was pared by 2 bases and J by 5 bases, with 1 base of the junction left unmatched. The CDR3 contains 13 residues. The CDR3 bases are TGTGCCAGCAGTGACGCTAGCGGAGATACGCAGTATTTT. Translating gives CASSDASGDTQYF.

The chain uses TRBV7-9 and TRBJ2-1; TRBD2 matches at 8 bases. This CDR3 region has 15 residues. J was trimmed by 3 bases and V by 2 bases; bases with no gene match: 3. Germline V gene lookup returns CDR1 SEHNR and CDR2 FQNEAQ (reference sequence). The CDR3, as DNA: TGTGCCAGCAGCTTATCAGCGGGAGTCTACAATGAGCAGTTCTTC. Translated: CASSLSAGVYNEQFF.

The chain links TRBV7-2 to TRBJ1-3; D unresolved. From germline, CDR1 is SGHTA and CDR2 FQGNSA. Trimming removed 2 bases from V and 0 bases from J, with 17 bases in between. The CDR3 length is 18 residues. CDR3: CASSLYTPSWGSGNTIYF. The CDR3 nucleotides are TGTGCCAGCAGCTTATATACCCCGTCGTGGGGCTCTGGAAACACCATATATTTT.